Following are 18 T cell receptor beta chains from one sample sequenced in a study of T-cell reconstitution after alpha-beta-depleted transplantation in children. Preparing the TCRbeta library involved the use of unique molecular identifiers. TCRdb passed the PCR reads through MiXCR, listing each CDR3 protein once. The sample contains approximately 490,000 distinct CDR3 sequences, about 10% of which appear only once. Source: PBMCs, taken before TCRalphabeta/CD19-depleted stem cell transplant. These receptors were taken from a child aged 2 to 9 with inherited bone marrow failure, due to receive a stem cell transplant.

The table lists this clonotype with many counts. For the CDR3, the DNA is TGTGCCGGGGACGGGGCCTCCTACGAGCAGTACTTC. Protein sequence: CAGDGASYEQYF. The chain joins TRBV30 to TRBJ2-7, with D possibly called TRBD1 or TRBD2 (5 bases each). V shed 8 bases and J shed 0 bases, with 11 bases lying between them. This CDR3 is 12 amino acids long. The germline V gene encodes CDR1 GTSNPN and CDR2 SVGIG (reference sequence).

There are many counts of this clonotype. This chain uses TRBV21-1 with TRBJ2-7; the D call in the table, TRBD2, was not verified against the DNA. TRBV21-1 is a known pseudogene. There are 13 residues in the CDR3. This CDR3 is CASSKASAGEQYF. CDR3 in DNA: TGTGCCAGCAGCAAGGCTTCAGCGGGGGAGCAGTACTTC.

The sample holds many counts of this clonotype. The chain combines TRBV11-2 with TRBJ1-1; the D is unclear. V shed 5 bases and J shed 1 base, with 8 bases lying between them. Germline V gives CDR1 SGHAT, CDR2 FQNNGV. The CDR3 runs 13 residues. The chain's CDR3 is CASSIHQNTEAFF. In DNA form, the CDR3 reads TGTGCCAGCAGCATCCACCAGAACACTGAAGCTTTCTTT.

This clonotype was counted ten times or more. The genes are TRBV3-1 and TRBJ2-7; possible D gene TRBD2, 5 bases. V lost 2 bases and J 4 bases, leaving 15 bases between the germline ends. This CDR3 has 15 amino acids. Germline assignment: CDR1 LGHDT and CDR2 YNNKEL (reference sequence). The CDR3 is CASSQSLSGAYEQYF. The CDR3 nucleotides read TGTGCCAGCAGCCAATCACTCAGCGGAGCGTACGAGCAGTACTTC.

At least ten counts were recorded for this clonotype. This chain links TRBV6-1 with TRBJ2-7; D is perhaps TRBD1 (5 bases). CDR1 is MNHNS and CDR2 is SASEGT in the germline V gene. There are 13 residues in the CDR3. V lost 6 bases, J lost 1 base, and 10 bases lay in between. The CDR3 loop is CASRQGASYEQYF. DNA of the CDR3: TGTGCCAGCAGGCAGGGTGCTTCCTACGAGCAGTACTTC.

This clonotype was counted at least ten times. The chain combines TRBV12-3 or TRBV12-4 with TRBJ1-1; the D gene is possibly TRBD1 (6 bases). The ends were cut back, 4 bases at V and 0 bases at J, with 9 bases in the middle. CDR3 length: 14 residues. CDR3 in DNA: TGTGCCAGCAGTTCTGGGACAATGAACACTGAAGCTTTCTTT. Protein product: CASSSGTMNTEAFF.

This clonotype was recorded at least ten times. The V and J genes are TRBV28 and TRBJ2-1; the match to TRBD2 covers 12 bases. The CDR3 runs to 14 residues. V trimming: 4 bases; J trimming: 9 bases; junction bases outside the gene matches: 4. Germline V gene lookup returns CDR1 MDHEN and CDR2 SYDVKM. The CDR3 bases are TGTGCCAGCAGTTCTAGCGGGAGGGCCACTGAGCAGTTCTTC. Amino acids: CASSSSGRATEQFF.

At least ten counts were recorded for this clonotype. The V gene is TRBV29-1, the J gene TRBJ2-3; a weak D match, TRBD2 (5 bases). Germline CDR1 SQVTM, CDR2 ANQGSEA. V dropped 5 bases and J dropped 5 bases, with 14 bases sitting between them. There are 13 residues in the CDR3. CDR3 DNA sequence: TGCAGCGTTTCCGGGCGCCGGGGAGATACGCAGTATTTT. Protein sequence: CSVSGRRGDTQYF.

The sample holds many counts of this clonotype. The rearrangement joins TRBV12-3 or TRBV12-4 to TRBJ2-7; no clear D. The CDR3 spans 11 residues. V lost 3 bases and J lost 6, with 6 bases in between. This CDR3 is CASSFATEQYF. The CDR3 DNA sequence: TGTGCCAGCAGTTTCGCGACCGAGCAGTACTTC.

This clonotype was detected ten times or more. The chain carries TRBV4-3 and TRBJ2-1; D is perhaps TRBD2 (5 bases). This CDR3 has 20 amino acids. V was trimmed by 2 bases and J by 2 bases, leaving 25 bases between them. Germline values: CDR1 LGHNA, CDR2 YSLEER. In DNA, the CDR3 is TGCGCCAGCAGCCAACAATTTCTAAGGACTCTCACTACTCCCTACAATGAGCAGTTCTTC. Residues: CASSQQFLRTLTTPYNEQFF.

This clonotype was detected ten times or more. V is TRBV5-1 and J is TRBJ2-2, with D maybe TRBD2 (6 bases). The CDR3 totals 16 residues. V lost 3 bases and J lost 3, with 15 bases in between. The germline gives CDR1 SGHRS, CDR2 YFSETQ. CDR3 residues: CASSSQGGTDTGELFF. The DNA for the CDR3 is TGCGCCAGCAGCTCACAAGGCGGGACGGACACCGGGGAGCTGTTTTTT.

This clonotype came up a few times. CDR3 DNA sequence: TGCGCCAGCAGCCAAGATCCAGGGGTAGGGAATTCACCCCTCCACTTT. This translates into CASSQDPGVGNSPLHF. V gene TRBV4-3 combines with J gene TRBJ1-6, with D possibly matching TRBD1 (6 bases). The CDR3 runs 16 residues. The ends were cut back, 0 bases at V and 7 bases at J, with 13 bases in the middle. The germline gives CDR1 LGHNA, CDR2 YSLEER.

This clonotype occurred many times. The chain uses TRBV5-1 and TRBJ2-7; perhaps D is TRBD1 or TRBD2 (7 bases each). Trimming removed 6 bases from V and 3 bases from J, with 28 bases in between. Germline V CDR1 and CDR2: SGHRS, YFSETQ. CDR3 length: 18 residues. CDR3 amino acids: CASMGHDLQGRGVYEQYF. The CDR3 DNA follows: TGCGCCAGCATGGGGCACGATTTACAGGGGAGGGGAGTCTACGAGCAGTACTTC.

This clonotype was picked up many times. The J gene is TRBJ2-3, the V gene TRBV15, with TRBD2 matching 13 bases. The length of the CDR3 is 16 residues. Germline CDR1 and CDR2: LNHNV and YYDKDF (reference sequence). The V and J ends lost 5 bases and 3 bases, in that order; junction bases with no gene match: 5. CDR3 sequence reads: CATSPRTSGRTDTQYF. CDR3 DNA: TGTGCCACCAGCCCCCGGACTAGCGGGAGAACAGATACGCAGTATTTT.

This clonotype appeared many times. V and J are TRBV6-5 and TRBJ2-5; D is tentatively TRBD1 or TRBD2 (6 bases each). This CDR3 region has 15 residues. The V end lost 6 bases, the J end lost 5 bases, and 19 bases lay between the germline ends. In germline, CDR1 is MNHEY, CDR2 SVGAGI. The chain's CDR3 is CASSTTFGGDETQYF. CDR3 DNA sequence: TGTGCCAGCAGCACCACGTTCGGGGGCGATGAGACCCAGTACTTC.

This clonotype was counted ten times or more. The V and J genes are TRBV5-1 and TRBJ2-1; TRBD2 matches at 7 bases. V shed 4 bases, J shed 4 bases, and the junction held 5 bases outside the gene matches. The CDR3 runs to 14 residues. The germline CDR1 and CDR2 sequences are SGHRS and YFSETQ. CDR3: CASSEGLYYNEQFF. CDR3 coding DNA: TGCGCCAGCAGCGAGGGACTATATTACAATGAGCAGTTCTTC.

The V call is TRBV5-5, the J call TRBJ2-2, with D perhaps matching TRBD1 (6 bases). This CDR3 spans 16 amino acids. Trimming left V 4 bases short and J 2 bases short, with 15 bases between. Germline V gene sequence: CDR1 SGHKS, CDR2 YYEKEE (reference sequence). The CDR3 DNA follows: TGTGCCAGCAGCCCAAGACAGGTTTTTAACACCGGGGAGCTGTTTTTT. This gives the protein CASSPRQVFNTGELFF.

A few counts support this clonotype. This rearrangement joins TRBV19 to TRBJ1-1, with D unclear. The V end lost 0 bases, the J end lost 6 bases, and 14 bases lay between the germline ends. The CDR3 is 15 amino acids. Per the germline V gene, CDR1 is LNHDA and CDR2 is SQIVND (reference sequence). This CDR3 reads CASSIDLSGYPEAFF. CDR3 bases: TGTGCCAGTAGTATAGATCTATCGGGGTACCCTGAAGCTTTCTTT.